The entry that follows covers one TCR beta chain sequence. V was clipped by 0 bases and J by 8 bases, with 14 bases between them. The CDR3 runs 15 residues. Germline V lookup: CDR1 MNHEY, CDR2 SVGAGI. The data originate from a study of control samples from healthy donors and cancer patients. Sequencing was performed with immunoSEQ multiplex PCR; in TCRdb, only in-frame clones are kept and a portion is missing. The sample yields some 97,000 clones, roughly nine tenths seen once. The origin of this receptor is a woman between 50 and 59 years old in good health. The genes are TRBV6-5 and TRBJ2-1; D uncertain. The sequenced sample was blood. CDR3 amino acids: CASSYSSSPRDEQFF. CDR3 nucleotides: TGTGCCAGCAGTTACTCGAGTTCCCCTCGGGATGAGCAGTTCTTC.